The 9 T cell receptor beta chains below all came from one sample that was sequenced in a study of shared clonotypes between healthy human individuals. Sequencing was performed with immunoSEQ multiplex PCR; in TCRdb, only in-frame clones are kept and a portion is missing. Among under 600,000 clones listed, roughly four fifths were seen once. Sequenced material: PBMCs. These receptors all stem from a woman aged 40-49 years in good health. Some clones in this sample may be carry-over from other donors' samples.

The chain uses TRBV4-2 and TRBJ2-1; TRBD2 matches 7 bases. Trimming at V came to 0 bases and at J to 9 bases, leaving 11 bases not matched to a gene. CDR3 length: 16 residues. The germline gives CDR1 LGHNA, CDR2 YNFKEQ. The CDR3 loop is CASSQDWSSGGAEQFF. In DNA, the CDR3 is TGTGCCAGCAGCCAAGATTGGTCTAGCGGTGGGGCTGAGCAGTTCTTC.

The CDR3 nucleotides read TGTGCCAGCAGTTACCTACTCGAGCAGTACTTC. Protein: CASSYLLEQYF. The V call is TRBV6-5, the J call TRBJ2-7; D unresolved. Germline lookup yields CDR1 MNHEY and CDR2 SVGAGI. The ends were cut back, 2 bases at V and 6 bases at J, with 5 bases in the middle. This CDR3 contains 11 residues.

This clone appeared once. The chain joins TRBV30 to TRBJ1-3, with D perhaps TRBD1 (5 bases). Per germline, CDR1 GTSNPN and CDR2 SVGIG (reference sequence). The germline V and J ends were trimmed by 4 bases and 0 bases, with 13 bases remaining between them. The CDR3 spans 15 residues. CDR3 sequence (DNA): TGTGCCTGGACGGGGGGGGACTACTCTGGAAACACCATATATTTT. Protein: CAWTGGDYSGNTIYF.

The gene calls are TRBV5-6 and TRBJ2-7; D ambiguous. V gave up 4 bases and J gave up 3 bases, with 8 bases separating them. The CDR3 is made up of 12 amino acids. In germline, CDR1 is SGHDT, CDR2 YYEEEE. This CDR3 is CASSRELYEQYF. The CDR3 coding sequence is TGTGCCAGCAGCAGGGAACTCTACGAGCAGTACTTC.

The chain joins TRBV7-2 to TRBJ1-1; D ambiguous. CDR3 size: 14 residues. The germline V gene has CDR1 SGHTA and CDR2 FQGNSA. V shed 3 bases and J shed 5 bases, with 13 bases lying between them. This CDR3 is CASSFGMGRTEAFF. DNA of the CDR3: TGTGCCAGCAGCTTCGGGATGGGGAGGACTGAAGCTTTCTTT.

CDR3: CASRFGGANTEAFF. The CDR3 nucleotides read TGCGCCAGCAGATTTGGGGGGGCGAACACTGAAGCTTTCTTT. The chain is built from TRBV5-1 and TRBJ1-1; perhaps TRBD1 as D (6 bases). V shed 5 bases and J shed 1 base, with 12 bases lying between them. Germline CDR1 reads SGHRS; CDR2 reads YFSETQ. The CDR3 sequence is 14 residues long.

The rearrangement joins TRBV19 to TRBJ2-7; possibly TRBD1 for D (5 bases). Trimming left V 2 bases short and J 3 bases short, with 14 bases between. CDR3 size: 15 residues. The germline V gene encodes CDR1 LNHDA and CDR2 SQIVND (reference sequence). CDR3 region: CASSIRAWQGYEQYF. The CDR3 DNA reads as TGTGCCAGTAGTATAAGGGCGTGGCAGGGCTACGAGCAGTACTTC.

The rearrangement links TRBV6-1 to TRBJ1-5, with D hard to call. V lost 4 bases, J lost 7 bases, and 14 bases lay in between. CDR3 length equals 14 residues. Germline CDR1 MNHNS, CDR2 SASEGT. CDR3 loop: CASSVGEPEQPQHF. CDR3 coding DNA: TGTGCCAGCAGTGTGGGAGAACCAGAACAGCCCCAGCATTTT.

About this clone: Other DNA sequences of this sample code for an identical CDR3. The V gene is TRBV7-2, the J gene TRBJ2-5, with D possibly being TRBD1 (5 bases). Trimming removed 5 bases from V and 2 bases from J, with 9 bases in between. Germline V gene sequence: CDR1 SGHTA, CDR2 FQGNSA. This CDR3 is 13 amino acids long. In DNA, the CDR3 is TGTGCCAGCAGCCGCGACAGACAAGAGACCCAGTACTTC. Amino acid sequence: CASSRDRQETQYF.